This TCR beta chain stems from a study of T cells after yellow fever vaccination. Whole-study findings and limits: Post-booster repertoires contained most primary-vaccination clones again (about 95% CD4, approximately 88% CD8). The secondary T-cell response peaked on day 5, not day 15, but was weaker.

This clonotype has a handful of counts. The target antigen is unknown. 5'RACE template switching produced TCR cDNA carrying a universal primer site and UMIs. Each CDR3 protein gets one entry after TCRdb re-called the 5' RACE reads with MiXCR. The data show some 500,000 distinct CDR3 sequences, less than 15% seen once. This TCR derives from a man younger than 45 who received the YFV17D yellow fever vaccine. Source: PBMCs, taken on the day of the yellow fever booster vaccination.

The CDR3 bases are TGTGCCAGTAGGATCAGGACTAGCGGGAGGTCCGGGGAGCTGTTTTTT. This encodes CASRIRTSGRSGELFF. V is TRBV19 and J is TRBJ2-2; 14 bases match TRBD2. Germline V CDR1 and CDR2: LNHDA, SQIVND (reference sequence). The ends lost 6 bases at V and 6 bases at J; junction bases unmatched: 6. CDR3 size: 16 residues.